The rows below give T cell receptor beta chains drawn from one sample of a study of T cells in Graves' hyperthyroidism and ophthalmopathy. TCRdb passed the multiplex PCR reads through MiXCR, listing each CDR3 protein once. Of about 620,000 distinct CDR3 sequences listed, about 16% are singletons. Sample: blood. These receptors were collected from a woman between 25 and 40 years old with Graves' hyperthyroidism. The CDR3 runs from the conserved cysteine through the conserved F or W. The D gene is left open where the match is weak. Expanded clones are given a class, and other clones once, few, many or no size at all.

20	TRBV10-3	few	TRBD2	TRBJ2-3	TGTGCCATCAGTGAGTGGTTGACTAGCGGGGGGGTCACTAGCACAGATACGCAGTATTTT	CAISEWLTSGGVTSTDTQYF
13	TRBV6-1	many	TRBD2	TRBJ2-7	TGTGCCAGCAGCTTAGCGGGGCCGCACGAGCAGTACTTC	CASSLAGPHEQYF
15	TRBV20-1	.	.	TRBJ2-7	TGCAGTGCCTCCTTCCGGGACTTTCCTTTCTACGAGCAGTACTTC	CSASFRDFPFYEQYF
14	TRBV28	few	.	TRBJ1-5	TGTGCCAGCAGTTTAATATCTGAAGATCAGCCCCAGCATTTT	CASSLISEDQPQHF
13	TRBV29-1	.	TRBD1	TRBJ1-4	TGCAGCGTTACTACAGGGGATAATGAAAAACTGTTTTTT	CSVTTGDNEKLFF
12	TRBV2	many	TRBD1	TRBJ2-1	TGTGCCAGCGGGGGACAGGGCAATGAGCAGTTCTTC	CASGGQGNEQFF
18	TRBV11-2	many	TRBD2	TRBJ2-1	TGTGCCAGCAGCTTAATTAGTACGGGACTAGGTAACTACAATGAGCAGTTCTTC	CASSLISTGLGNYNEQFF
14	TRBV14	few	.	TRBJ2-7	TGTGCCAGCAGCCAAGTACGACAAGCCTACGAGCAGTACTTC	CASSQVRQAYEQYF
12	TRBV29-1	few	TRBD1	TRBJ1-2	TGCAGCGTTGGGGACAGGGCCTATGGCTACACCTTC	CSVGDRAYGYTF
13	TRBV5-1	.	.	TRBJ1-3	TGCGCCAGCAGACCTTCGGTCGGGAACACCATATATTTT	CASRPSVGNTIYF
15	TRBV19	.	.	TRBJ2-1	TGTGCCAGTAGTATTATCCAGCCTTTGTATAATGAGCAGTTCTTC	CASSIIQPLYNEQFF
14	TRBV7-9	few	.	TRBJ2-1	TGTGCCAGCTCACCGGGCCGTGGCCACAATGAGCAGTTCTTC	CASSPGRGHNEQFF
13	TRBV7-8	few	.	TRBJ2-5	TGTGCCAGCAGCTCATATCGGGAGAAGACCCAGTACTTC	CASSSYREKTQYF
13	TRBV27	many	.	TRBJ1-1	TGTGCCAGCAGTGTATCTCAGGACACTGAAGCTTTCTTT	CASSVSQDTEAFF
17	TRBV28	many	.	TRBJ2-7	TGTGCCAGCACCAGTTATTCTGTCGTGGGTGCCACCTACGAGCAGTACTTC	CASTSYSVVGATYEQYF
16	TRBV20-1	many	TRBD2	TRBJ2-1	TGCAGTGCTAGAGATGTGGCTAGCGGGGGATTCGATGAGCAGTTCTTC	CSARDVASGGFDEQFF
15	TRBV5-1	.	.	TRBJ2-3	TGCGCCAGCAGCTTGGGGGAGGACCGCACAGATACGCAGTATTTT	CASSLGEDRTDTQYF
17	TRBV19	few	.	TRBJ1-5	TGTGCCAGTAGTATCTCGCCTGGTCCGGGTTTTTATCAGCCCCAGCATTTT	CASSISPGPGFYQPQHF
14	TRBV13	many	.	TRBJ2-7	TGTGCCAGCAGCTCCTACGACAGGGAGGGCGAGCAGTACTTC	CASSSYDREGEQYF
17	TRBV12-3/TRBV12-4	.	TRBD2	TRBJ2-6	TGTGCCGGCAGTTTTGCTAGCGGGAGGCCCGGGGCCAACGTCCTGACTTTC	CAGSFASGRPGANVLTF
15	TRBV11-3	many	.	TRBJ2-3	TGTGCCAGCAGCTTAGGCGCGGCACTCCCAGATACGCAGTATTTT	CASSLGAALPDTQYF
13	TRBV18	once	.	TRBJ2-7	TGTGCCAGCTCACCGCTATCGGGAGACGAGCAGTACTTC	CASSPLSGDEQYF
17	TRBV18	.	.	TRBJ2-1	TGTGCCAGCTCACCAACAGACCTCCGACCCTTCTACAATGAGCAGTTCTTC	CASSPTDLRPFYNEQFF
15	TRBV27	many	TRBD1	TRBJ2-1	TGTGCCAGCAGTTTCTTGGGTGCAGGGGGCAATGAGCAGTTCTTC	CASSFLGAGGNEQFF
15	TRBV18	.	.	TRBJ2-7	TGTGCCAGCTCACCACCGGGAGGTCCCTCCTACGAGCAGTACTTC	CASSPPGGPSYEQYF
13	TRBV9	.	.	TRBJ2-2	TGTGCCAGCACGGCGCTAGCCACCGGGGAGCTGTTTTTT	CASTALATGELFF